This is a list of T cell receptor beta chains from one sample in a study of cytomegalovirus exposure and HLA in healthy donors. The repertoire was sequenced with immunoSEQ multiplex PCR; TCRdb's copy has only in-frame clones and lacks some. The table has more than 90,000 clones, about 75% seen once. Sequenced: PBMCs. The receptors stem from a man aged 40-49 years in good health and CMV-seropositive. CDR3s include the opening cysteine and the closing phenylalanine or tryptophan. Each record gives: V gene, clone size, D gene, J gene, CDR3 DNA, CDR3 protein. D genes are given only for firm matches. Clone size is stated in some rows and not others, as once, few, many or a class when expanded.

>TRBV28|.|.|TRBJ2-7
TGTGCCAGCAGTTTAACGGGGACATCTGACTCCGACTACGAGCAGTACTTC
CASSLTGTSDSDYEQYF
>TRBV5-6|.|TRBD2|TRBJ2-1
TGTGCCAGCAGCTTGAGCGGGGTTCCGTTCTTC
CASSLSGVPFF
>TRBV4-3|once|.|TRBJ2-3
TGCGCCAGCAGCCAAGATTGGATTAGCGGTACAGATACGCAGTATTTT
CASSQDWISGTDTQYF
>TRBV20-1|.|.|TRBJ2-3
TGCAGTGCTAGGTCCGAGGATACGCAGTATTTT
CSARSEDTQYF
>TRBV7-8|few|TRBD1|TRBJ1-1
TGTGCCAGCGCTAGGCGGACAGGGGGCAGTACTATGAACACTGAAGCTTTCTTT
CASARRTGGSTMNTEAFF
>TRBV5-4|.|.|TRBJ1-2
TGTGCCAGCACCCACCCGCAGGTGTATGGCTACACCTTC
CASTHPQVYGYTF
>TRBV28|few|TRBD1|TRBJ2-7
TGTGCCAGCAGTCGGCCGAGACAGGGGACCTACGAGCAGTACTTC
CASSRPRQGTYEQYF
>TRBV7-2|.|.|TRBJ1-3
TGTGCCAGCAGCCCTGAAGGGCAGGGCGCCTCTGGAAACACCATATATTTT
CASSPEGQGASGNTIYF
>TRBV7-9|.|.|TRBJ1-1
TGTGCCAGCAGCCCGCCGCGAGGGAACACTGAAGCTTTCTTT
CASSPPRGNTEAFF
>TRBV7-3|.|TRBD1|TRBJ2-6
TGTGCCAGCAGCACAGGGGCCCTCTCTGGGGCCAACGTCCTGACTTTC
CASSTGALSGANVLTF
>TRBV7-3|once|TRBD2|TRBJ2-2
TGTGCCAGCAGCCCCGGGGGGGCCCGCACCGGGGAGCTGTTTTTT
CASSPGGARTGELFF
>TRBV28|.|TRBD1|TRBJ1-6
TGTGCCAGCAGCGACAGGGGGCTCAATTCACCCCTCCACTTT
CASSDRGLNSPLHF
>TRBV2|.|TRBD1|TRBJ1-2
TGTGCCAGCGGCCGGGACAGCGCCTTCGATGGCTACACCTTC
CASGRDSAFDGYTF
>TRBV5-1|.|.|TRBJ1-2
TGCGCCAGCAGCTTGGACGATTACAAGGTAGAGGATGGCTACACCTTC
CASSLDDYKVEDGYTF
>TRBV5-8|.|TRBD1|TRBJ1-1
TGTGCCAGCAGCATGGGACAGGGGGGCACTGAAGCTTTCTTT
CASSMGQGGTEAFF
>TRBV27|.|TRBD1|TRBJ1-2
TGTGCCAGCAGCCACGCCGGGACAGGGTATGGCTACACCTTC
CASSHAGTGYGYTF
>TRBV5-8|.|TRBD1|TRBJ1-5
TGTGCCAGCAGCTTGGCGGGTCAGGGGGAACAGCCCCAGCATTTT
CASSLAGQGEQPQHF
>TRBV7-9|.|TRBD2|TRBJ2-1
TGTGCCAGCAGCTTACGCGGGGGGGCCAATGAGCAGTTCTTC
CASSLRGGANEQFF
>TRBV12-5|.|TRBD2|TRBJ2-2
TGTGCTAGTGGTTTGATACTAGCGGGGGGGGACACCGGGGAGCTGTTTTTT
CASGLILAGGDTGELFF
>TRBV19|.|TRBD1|TRBJ1-2
TGTGCCAGTAGTATGGAGACAGGGCTTGACTATGGCTACACCTTC
CASSMETGLDYGYTF